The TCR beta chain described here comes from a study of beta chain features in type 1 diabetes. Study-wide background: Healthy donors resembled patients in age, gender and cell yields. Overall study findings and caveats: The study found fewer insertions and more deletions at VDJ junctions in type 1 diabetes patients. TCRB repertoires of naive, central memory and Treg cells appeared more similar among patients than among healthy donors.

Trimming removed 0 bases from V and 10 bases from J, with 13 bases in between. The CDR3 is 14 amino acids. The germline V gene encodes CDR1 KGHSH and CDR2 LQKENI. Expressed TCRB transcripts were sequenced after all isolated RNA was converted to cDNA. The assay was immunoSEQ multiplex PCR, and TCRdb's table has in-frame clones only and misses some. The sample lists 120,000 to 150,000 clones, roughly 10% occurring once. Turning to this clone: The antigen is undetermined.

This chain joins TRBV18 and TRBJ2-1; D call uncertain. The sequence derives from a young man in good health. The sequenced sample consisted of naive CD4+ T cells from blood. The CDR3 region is CASSPPATPVEQFF. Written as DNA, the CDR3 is TGTGCCAGCTCACCACCGGCCACCCCCGTCGAGCAGTTCTTC. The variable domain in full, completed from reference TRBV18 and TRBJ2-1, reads NAGVMQNPRHLVRRRGQEARLRCSPMKGHSHVYWYRQLPEEGLKFMVYLQKENIIDESGMPKERFSAEFPKEGPSILRIQQVVRGDSAAYFCASSPPATPVEQFFGPGTRLTVL.